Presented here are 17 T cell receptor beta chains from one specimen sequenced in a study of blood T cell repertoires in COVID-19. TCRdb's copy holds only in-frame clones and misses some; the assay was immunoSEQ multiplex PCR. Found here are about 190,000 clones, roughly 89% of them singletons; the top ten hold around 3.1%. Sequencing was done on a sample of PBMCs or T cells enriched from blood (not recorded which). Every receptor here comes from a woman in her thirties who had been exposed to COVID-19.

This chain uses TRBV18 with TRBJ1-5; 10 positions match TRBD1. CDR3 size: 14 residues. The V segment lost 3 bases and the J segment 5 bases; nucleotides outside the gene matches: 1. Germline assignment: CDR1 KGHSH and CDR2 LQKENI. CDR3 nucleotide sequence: TGTGCCAGCTCACCCGGGACAGGGGATCAGCCCCAGCATTTT. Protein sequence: CASSPGTGDQPQHF.

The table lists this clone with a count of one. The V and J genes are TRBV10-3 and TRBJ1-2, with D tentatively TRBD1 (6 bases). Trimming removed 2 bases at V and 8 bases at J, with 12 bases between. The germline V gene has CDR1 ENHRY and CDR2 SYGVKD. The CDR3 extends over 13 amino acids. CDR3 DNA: TGTGCCATCAGTGAGACCGGACAGCCGGGCTACACCTTC. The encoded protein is CAISETGQPGYTF.

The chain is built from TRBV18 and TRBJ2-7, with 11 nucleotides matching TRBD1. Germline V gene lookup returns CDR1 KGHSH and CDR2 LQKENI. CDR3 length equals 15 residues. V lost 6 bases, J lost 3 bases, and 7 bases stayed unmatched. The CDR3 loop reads CASSPGGTGGYEQYF. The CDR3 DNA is TGTGCCAGCTCCCCGGGCGGGACAGGGGGCTACGAGCAGTACTTC.

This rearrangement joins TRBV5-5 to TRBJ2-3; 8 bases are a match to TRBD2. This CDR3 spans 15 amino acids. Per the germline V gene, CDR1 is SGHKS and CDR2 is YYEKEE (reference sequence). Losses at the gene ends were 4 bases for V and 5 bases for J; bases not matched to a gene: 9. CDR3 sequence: CASSKARGGLDTQYF. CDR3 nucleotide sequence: TGTGCCAGCAGCAAGGCCCGGGGGGGTCTAGATACGCAGTATTTT. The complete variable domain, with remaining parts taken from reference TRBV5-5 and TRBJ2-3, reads DAGVTQSPTHLIKTRGQQVTLRCSPISGHKSVSWYQQVLGQGPQFIFQYYEKEERGRGNFPDRFSARQFPNYSSELNVNALLLGDSALYLCASSKARGGLDTQYFGPGTRLTVL.

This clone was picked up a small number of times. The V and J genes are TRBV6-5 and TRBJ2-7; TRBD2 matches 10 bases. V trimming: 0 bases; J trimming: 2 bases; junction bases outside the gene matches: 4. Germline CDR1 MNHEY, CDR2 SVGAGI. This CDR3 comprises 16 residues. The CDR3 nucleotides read TGTGCCAGCAGTTACTCAGTACTAGCGGGGACCTACGAGCAGTACTTC. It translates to CASSYSVLAGTYEQYF.

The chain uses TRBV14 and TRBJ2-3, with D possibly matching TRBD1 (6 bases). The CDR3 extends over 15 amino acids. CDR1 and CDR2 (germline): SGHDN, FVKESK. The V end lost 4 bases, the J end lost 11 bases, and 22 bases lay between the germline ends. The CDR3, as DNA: TGTGCCAGCAGCCCCGAGACAGGAATTTTCGTTAGGCAGTATTTT. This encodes CASSPETGIFVRQYF.

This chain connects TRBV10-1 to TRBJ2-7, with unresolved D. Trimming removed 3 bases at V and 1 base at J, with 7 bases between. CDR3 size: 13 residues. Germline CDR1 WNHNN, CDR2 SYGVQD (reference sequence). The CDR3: CASSDGGSYEQYF. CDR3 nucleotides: TGCGCCAGCAGTGATGGCGGATCCTACGAGCAGTACTTC.

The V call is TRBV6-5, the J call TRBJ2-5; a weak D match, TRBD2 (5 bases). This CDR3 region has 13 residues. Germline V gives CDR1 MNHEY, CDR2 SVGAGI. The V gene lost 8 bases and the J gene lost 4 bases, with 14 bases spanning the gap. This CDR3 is CASQEVRGETQYF. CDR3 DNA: TGTGCCAGCCAGGAGGTTCGAGGAGAGACCCAGTACTTC.

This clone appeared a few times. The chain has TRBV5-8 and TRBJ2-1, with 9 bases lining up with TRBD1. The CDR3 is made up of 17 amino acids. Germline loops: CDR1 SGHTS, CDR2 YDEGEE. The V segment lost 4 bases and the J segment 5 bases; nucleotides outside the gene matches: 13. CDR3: CASSPTTHRGPDNEQFF. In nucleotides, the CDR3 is TGTGCCAGCAGCCCCACTACACACAGGGGGCCTGACAATGAGCAGTTCTTC.

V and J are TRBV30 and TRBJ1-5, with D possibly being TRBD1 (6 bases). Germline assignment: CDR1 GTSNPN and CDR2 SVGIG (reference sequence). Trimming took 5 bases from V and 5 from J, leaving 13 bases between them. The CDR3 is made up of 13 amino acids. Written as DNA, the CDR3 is TGTGCCTGGGACAGGAGGGCCTATCAGCCCCAGCATTTT. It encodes CAWDRRAYQPQHF.

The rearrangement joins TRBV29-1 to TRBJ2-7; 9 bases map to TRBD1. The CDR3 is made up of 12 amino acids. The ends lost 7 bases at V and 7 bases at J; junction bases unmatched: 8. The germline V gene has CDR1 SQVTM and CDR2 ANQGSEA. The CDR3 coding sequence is TGCAGCGCCGGGGACAGGGACGGGGAGCAGTACTTC. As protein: CSAGDRDGEQYF.

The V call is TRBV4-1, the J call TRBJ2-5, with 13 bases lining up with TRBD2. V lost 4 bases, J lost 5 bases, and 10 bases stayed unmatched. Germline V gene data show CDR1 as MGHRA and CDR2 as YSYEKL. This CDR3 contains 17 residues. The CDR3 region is CASSPTSGGGRRETQYF. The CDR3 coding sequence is TGCGCCAGCAGCCCCACTAGCGGGGGGGGCCGTAGGGAGACCCAGTACTTC.

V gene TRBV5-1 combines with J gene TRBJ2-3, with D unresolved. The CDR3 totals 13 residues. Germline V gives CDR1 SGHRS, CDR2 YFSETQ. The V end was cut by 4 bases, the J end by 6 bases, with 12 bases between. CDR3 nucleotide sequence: TGCGCCAGCAGCCCGGGTACATCGGATACGCAGTATTTT. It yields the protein CASSPGTSDTQYF.

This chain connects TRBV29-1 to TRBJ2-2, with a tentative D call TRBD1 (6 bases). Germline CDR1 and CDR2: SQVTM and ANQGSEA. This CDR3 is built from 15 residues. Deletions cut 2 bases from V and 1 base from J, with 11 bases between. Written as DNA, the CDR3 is TGCAGCGTTGAATTGGGGGCGCGGAACACCGGGGAGCTGTTTTTT. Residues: CSVELGARNTGELFF.

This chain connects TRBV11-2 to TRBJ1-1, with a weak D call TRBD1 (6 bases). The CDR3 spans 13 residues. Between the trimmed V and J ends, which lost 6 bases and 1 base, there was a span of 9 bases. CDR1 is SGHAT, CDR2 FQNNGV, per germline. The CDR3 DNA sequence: TGTGCCAGCAGTCAGGGGCGGAACACTGAAGCTTTCTTT. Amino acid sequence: CASSQGRNTEAFF.

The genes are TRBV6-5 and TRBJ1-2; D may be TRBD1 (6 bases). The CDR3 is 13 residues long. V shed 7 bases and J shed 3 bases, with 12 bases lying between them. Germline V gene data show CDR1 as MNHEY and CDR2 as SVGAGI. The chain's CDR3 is CASIAGGDYGYTF. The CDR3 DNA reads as TGTGCCAGCATAGCGGGGGGCGACTATGGCTACACCTTC.

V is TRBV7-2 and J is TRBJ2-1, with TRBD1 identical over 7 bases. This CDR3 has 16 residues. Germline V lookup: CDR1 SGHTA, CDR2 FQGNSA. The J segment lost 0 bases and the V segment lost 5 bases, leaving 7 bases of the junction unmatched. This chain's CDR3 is CASSPSTGSSYNEQFF. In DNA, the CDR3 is TGTGCCAGCAGCCCCTCGACAGGGAGCTCCTACAATGAGCAGTTCTTC.